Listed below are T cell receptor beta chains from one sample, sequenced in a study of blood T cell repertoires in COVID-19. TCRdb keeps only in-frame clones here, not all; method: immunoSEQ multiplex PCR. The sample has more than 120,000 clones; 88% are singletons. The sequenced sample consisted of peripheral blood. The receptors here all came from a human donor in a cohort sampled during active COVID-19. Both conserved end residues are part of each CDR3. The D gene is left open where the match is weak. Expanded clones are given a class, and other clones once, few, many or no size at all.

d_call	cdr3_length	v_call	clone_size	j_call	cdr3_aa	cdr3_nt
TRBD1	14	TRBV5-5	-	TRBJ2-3	CASTGTGSTDTQYF	TGTGCCAGCACCGGGACAGGGAGCACAGATACGCAGTATTTT
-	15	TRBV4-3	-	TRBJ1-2	CASSQDWLPQFGYTF	TGCGCCAGCAGCCAAGATTGGCTCCCCCAATTTGGCTACACCTTC
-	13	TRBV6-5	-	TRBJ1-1	CVSSRQIGTEAFF	TGTGTCAGCAGCCGACAGATCGGCACTGAAGCTTTCTTT
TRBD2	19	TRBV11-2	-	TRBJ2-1	CASSLGSLLAGGSYNEQFF	TGTGCCAGCAGCTTAGGCTCCCTACTAGCGGGGGGCTCCTACAATGAGCAGTTCTTC
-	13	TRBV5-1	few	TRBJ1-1	CASSFGGATEAFF	TGCGCCAGCAGCTTCGGGGGGGCCACTGAAGCTTTCTTT
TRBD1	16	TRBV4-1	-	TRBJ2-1	CASSQYGTGSPNEQFF	TGCGCCAGCAGCCAATACGGGACAGGCTCACCTAATGAGCAGTTCTTC
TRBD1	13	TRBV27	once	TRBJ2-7	CASSPDRGYEQYF	TGTGCCAGCAGTCCAGACAGGGGCTACGAGCAGTACTTC
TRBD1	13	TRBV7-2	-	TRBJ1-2	CASSGTGNYGYTF	TGTGCCAGCAGTGGGACAGGCAACTATGGCTACACCTTC
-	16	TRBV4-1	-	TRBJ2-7	CASSQDPRASSYEQYF	TGCGCCAGCAGCCAAGATCCGCGCGCGAGCTCCTACGAGCAGTACTTC
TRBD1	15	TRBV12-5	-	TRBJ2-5	CASGFGQGAQETQYF	TGTGCTAGTGGTTTTGGACAGGGGGCCCAAGAGACCCAGTACTTC
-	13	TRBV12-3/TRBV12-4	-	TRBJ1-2	CASSPRESYGYTF	TGTGCCAGCAGTCCCCGGGAGTCCTATGGCTACACCTTC
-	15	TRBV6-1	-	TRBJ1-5	CASSEAEHRNQPQHF	TGTGCCAGCAGTGAAGCGGAGCATAGGAATCAGCCCCAGCATTTT
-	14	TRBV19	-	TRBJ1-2	CASSVTRDPYGYTF	TGTGCCAGTAGTGTAACCAGGGATCCCTATGGCTACACCTTC
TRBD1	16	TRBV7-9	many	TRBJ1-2	CASSLSRGQGDYGYTF	TGTGCCAGCAGCTTATCCCGGGGACAGGGCGACTATGGCTACACCTTC
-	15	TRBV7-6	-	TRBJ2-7	CASSLGPDSTYEQYF	TGTGCCAGCAGCTTAGGGCCGGACAGCACCTACGAGCAGTACTTC
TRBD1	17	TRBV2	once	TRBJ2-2	CASFFFNRGLNTGELFF	TGTGCCAGCTTTTTTTTTAACAGGGGGCTGAACACCGGGGAGCTGTTTTTT
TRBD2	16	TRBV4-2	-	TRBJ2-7	CASSQNLAGGPHEQYF	TGTGCCAGCAGTCAGAACCTTGCGGGGGGCCCCCACGAGCAGTACTTC
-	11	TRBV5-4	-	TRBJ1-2	CASSLGAGYTF	TGTGCCAGCAGCTTGGGAGCCGGCTACACCTTC
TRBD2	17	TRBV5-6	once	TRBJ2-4	CASSLEGTSGGRNIQYF	TGTGCCAGCAGCTTGGAAGGGACTAGCGGGGGGCGAAACATTCAGTACTTC
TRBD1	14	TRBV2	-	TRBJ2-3	CASSRDRGADTQYF	TGTGCCAGCAGTAGGGACAGGGGGGCAGATACGCAGTATTTT
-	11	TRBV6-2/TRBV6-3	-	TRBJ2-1	CASSPGGEQFF	TGTGCCAGCAGCCCAGGAGGCGAGCAGTTCTTC
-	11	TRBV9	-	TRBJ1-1	CASSSDTEAFF	TGTGCCAGCAGCTCGGACACTGAAGCTTTCTTT
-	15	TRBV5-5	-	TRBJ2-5	CASSLIWGRQETQYF	TGTGCCAGCAGCTTGATCTGGGGGCGACAAGAGACCCAGTACTTC
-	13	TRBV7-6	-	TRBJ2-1	CASSLKQVNEQFF	TGTGCCAGCAGCTTAAAACAGGTCAATGAGCAGTTCTTC
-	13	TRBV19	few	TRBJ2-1	CASSISRGNEQFF	TGTGCCAGTAGTATAAGCAGGGGCAATGAGCAGTTCTTC
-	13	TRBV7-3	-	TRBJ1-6	CASSLTAVSPLHF	TGTGCCAGCAGCTTAACGGCAGTTTCACCCCTCCACTTT
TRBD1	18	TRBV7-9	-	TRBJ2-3	CASSFGQGAWVLTDTQYF	TGTGCCAGCAGTTTCGGACAGGGGGCCTGGGTTCTCACAGATACGCAGTATTTT
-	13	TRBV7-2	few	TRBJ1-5	CASSLAGGQPQHF	TGTGCCAGCAGCTTAGCTGGGGGCCAGCCCCAGCATTTT
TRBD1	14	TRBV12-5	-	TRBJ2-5	CASALGQGLETQYF	TGTGCTAGTGCACTGGGACAGGGGTTAGAGACCCAGTACTTC
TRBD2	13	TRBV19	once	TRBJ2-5	CASSGSGGETQYF	TGTGCCAGTAGTGGAAGCGGGGGGGAGACCCAGTACTTC
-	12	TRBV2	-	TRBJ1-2	CASSAGASGYTF	TGTGCCAGCAGTGCTGGGGCCAGTGGCTACACCTTC
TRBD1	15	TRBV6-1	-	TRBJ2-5	CASSDGTVGQETQYF	TGTGCCAGCAGTGATGGGACAGTGGGTCAAGAGACCCAGTACTTC
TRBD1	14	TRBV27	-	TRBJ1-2	CASGKGQGHYGYTF	TGTGCCAGCGGTAAGGGACAGGGGCACTATGGCTACACCTTC
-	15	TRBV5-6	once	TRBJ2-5	CASSLRSQNQETQYF	TGTGCCAGCAGCTTGAGGAGTCAGAACCAAGAGACCCAGTACTTC
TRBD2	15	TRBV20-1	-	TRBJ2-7	CSASGVAGSSYEQYF	TGCAGTGCTAGTGGGGTAGCGGGTTCCTCCTACGAGCAGTACTTC
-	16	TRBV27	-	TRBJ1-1	CASSLVGTPDGTEAFF	TGTGCCAGCAGTTTAGTGGGGACTCCGGATGGCACTGAAGCTTTCTTT
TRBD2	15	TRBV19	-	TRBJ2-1	CASSIWAGGFPEQFF	TGTGCCAGTAGTATATGGGCGGGGGGGTTTCCTGAGCAGTTCTTC
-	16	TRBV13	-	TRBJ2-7	CASSLARGPGTYEQYF	TGTGCCAGCAGCTTAGCCCGAGGGCCCGGCACCTACGAGCAGTACTTC